One sample yielded the 17 T cell receptor beta chains listed below, sequenced in a study of blood T cell repertoires in COVID-19. Repertoires were generated with immunoSEQ multiplex PCR, while TCRdb's copy carries only in-frame clones and drops some. The table records over 55,000 clones, around 91% of them present only once. Sequencing was performed on peripheral blood. These TCRs come from a human donor in a cohort sampled during active COVID-19.

The V gene is TRBV29-1, the J gene TRBJ1-1; a weak D match, TRBD1 (5 bases). Germline-derived CDR1 and CDR2 are SQVTM and ANQGSEA. The CDR3 totals 12 residues. V was clipped by 6 bases and J by 2 bases, with 10 bases between them. The CDR3 is CSVLGLNTEAFF. The CDR3 DNA follows: TGCAGCGTCTTGGGGCTAAACACTGAAGCTTTCTTT.

V is TRBV2 and J is TRBJ1-5, with D uncertain. The length of the CDR3 is 13 residues. CDR1 and CDR2 from the germline V gene are SNHLY and FYNNEI. The V gene lost 3 bases and the J gene lost 6 bases, with 9 bases spanning the gap. The CDR3 sequence is CASSEQEPQPQHF. CDR3 bases: TGTGCCAGCAGTGAGCAGGAACCTCAGCCCCAGCATTTT.

The chain uses TRBV2 and TRBJ1-1, with a possible D match to TRBD1 (5 bases). V lost 10 bases and J 6 bases, leaving 15 bases between the germline ends. Germline CDR1 and CDR2: SNHLY and FYNNEI. The CDR3 extends over 12 amino acids. CDR3 in DNA: TGTGCCATTACAGGCAAAGCTCCTGAAGCTTTCTTT. This codes for CAITGKAPEAFF.

This clone was counted only a few times. The V and J genes are TRBV27 and TRBJ1-1; no clear D gene. CDR3 length equals 11 residues. From germline, CDR1 is MNHEY and CDR2 SMNVEV (reference sequence). The V and J ends lost 7 bases and 4 bases respectively, with 7 bases between them. CDR3 DNA: TGTGCCAGCACCGGCGGCACTGAAGCTTTCTTT. This gives the protein CASTGGTEAFF.

The V call is TRBV19, the J call TRBJ1-2; D may be TRBD1 (5 bases). Trimming took 5 bases from V and 6 from J, leaving 13 bases between them. Germline V gene sequence: CDR1 LNHDA, CDR2 SQIVND (reference sequence). The length of the CDR3 is 13 residues. Here the CDR3 DNA reads TGTGCCAGTAGTCCTCGGGGGACTGATGGCTACACCTTC. Protein: CASSPRGTDGYTF.

The chain carries TRBV27 and TRBJ1-1; no clear D gene. Germline-derived CDR1 and CDR2 are MNHEY and SMNVEV (reference sequence). There are 13 residues in the CDR3. The V gene lost 8 bases and the J gene lost 3 bases, with 13 bases spanning the gap. Written as DNA, the CDR3 is TGTGCCAGCGCCCCACGGGGTCACACTGAAGCTTTCTTT. Its protein is CASAPRGHTEAFF.

The J gene is TRBJ2-6, the V gene TRBV9; 9 nucleotides agree with TRBD1. The germline V gene has CDR1 SGDLS and CDR2 YYNGEE. This CDR3 has 20 residues. V shed 5 bases, J shed 4 bases, and the junction held 19 bases outside the gene matches. CDR3 amino acids: CASSPQPRTGDPLGANVLTF. The CDR3 bases are TGTGCCAGCAGTCCTCAACCCAGGACAGGGGACCCTTTGGGGGCCAACGTCCTGACTTTC. Full variable domain (outside the CDR3, taken from reference TRBV9 and TRBJ2-6): DSGVTQTPKHLITATGQRVTLRCSPRSGDLSVYWYQQSLDQGLQFLIQYYNGEERAKGNILERFSAQQFPDLHSELNLSSLELGDSALYFCASSPQPRTGDPLGANVLTFGAGSRLTVL.

This clone was seen just once. The genes are TRBV19 and TRBJ1-6; D may be TRBD1 (5 bases). The CDR3 covers 13 residues. Trimming took 6 bases from V and 4 from J, leaving 7 bases between them. Germline assignment: CDR1 LNHDA and CDR2 SQIVND (reference sequence). This CDR3 is CASSGGYNSPLHF. CDR3 nucleotide sequence: TGTGCCAGTAGCGGGGGTTATAATTCACCCCTCCACTTT.

The sample holds one count of this clone. The chain employs TRBV6-2 or TRBV6-3 and TRBJ1-6, with TRBD1 matching over 11 bases. After removal of 2 bases from V and 9 bases from J, the junction contained 9 bases not matched to a gene. The germline CDR1 and CDR2 sequences are MNHEY and SVGEGT. This CDR3 region has 17 residues. The CDR3 region has the DNA TGTGCCAGCAGTTACGTCCCGGGACAGGGGGTCGGTTCACCCCTCCACTTT. This gives the protein CASSYVPGQGVGSPLHF.

The CDR3 spells CASSQEPGGSFEMNTEAFF. Here the CDR3 DNA reads TGCGCCAGCAGCCAAGAGCCAGGGGGCAGTTTCGAAATGAACACTGAAGCTTTCTTT. V is TRBV4-1 and J is TRBJ1-1; 8 bases are shared with TRBD1. V lost 0 bases, J lost 0 bases, and 12 bases stayed unmatched. CDR3 length: 19 residues. CDR1 is MGHRA, CDR2 YSYEKL, per germline.

The chain employs TRBV11-2 and TRBJ1-1; D possibly corresponds to TRBD1 (6 bases). This CDR3 is 16 amino acids long. V was clipped by 3 bases and J by 0 bases, with 14 bases between them. Germline CDR1 SGHAT, CDR2 FQNNGV. CDR3: CASSFVLDSLNTEAFF. In nucleotides, the CDR3 is TGTGCCAGCAGCTTTGTTCTGGACAGCCTGAACACTGAAGCTTTCTTT.

V usage is TRBV3-1 (or the pseudogene TRBV3-2) and J usage is TRBJ2-1; 7 bases align to TRBD1. Germline CDR1 reads LGHDT; CDR2 reads YNNKEL (reference sequence). Trimming at V came to 4 bases and at J to 6 bases, leaving 6 bases not matched to a gene. The CDR3 loop spans 14 amino acids. The CDR3 sequence is CASSLRDSGNEQFF. In DNA form, the CDR3 reads TGTGCCAGCAGCCTCCGGGACAGTGGCAATGAGCAGTTCTTC.

The chain combines TRBV6-1 with TRBJ2-7, with TRBD1 matching over 7 bases. Germline V CDR1 and CDR2: MNHNS, SASEGT. V lost 2 bases and J lost 5; bases outside the gene matches: 9. This CDR3 is built from 15 residues. The CDR3 DNA reads as TGTGCCAGCAGTGAACGACAGGGTTCCTCAGACGAGCAGTACTTC. This encodes CASSERQGSSDEQYF.

The chain links TRBV11-2 to TRBJ2-7; TRBD2 agrees at 11 bases. Trimming removed 1 base from V and 6 bases from J; junction bases left unmatched: 17. The CDR3 has 19 amino acids. Germline V gene lookup returns CDR1 SGHAT and CDR2 FQNNGV. CDR3 sequence: CASSLVLSGGALLPGEQYF. CDR3 DNA sequence: TGTGCCAGCAGCTTAGTACTTAGCGGGGGGGCTTTACTCCCTGGCGAGCAGTACTTC.

The chain uses TRBV2 and TRBJ1-1, with a possible D match to TRBD1 (5 bases). Trimming stripped 7 bases from V and 2 bases from J, with 17 bases between. Germline CDR1 SNHLY, CDR2 FYNNEI. There are 15 residues in the CDR3. The CDR3 loop is CASTRPGLQNTEAFF. CDR3 bases: TGTGCCAGCACCCGACCGGGACTGCAAAACACTGAAGCTTTCTTT.

The rearrangement uses TRBV12-3 or TRBV12-4 and TRBJ1-2; D is uncertain. The CDR3 runs 13 residues. The V gene lost 7 bases and the J gene lost 4 bases, with 13 bases spanning the gap. CDR3 protein: CASMGATAYGYTF. CDR3 in DNA: TGTGCCAGCATGGGAGCCACAGCCTATGGCTACACCTTC.

The CDR3 sequence is CAWSPPREWDTEAFF. CDR3 DNA: TGTGCCTGGAGTCCCCCGAGGGAGTGGGACACTGAAGCTTTCTTT. V and J are TRBV30 and TRBJ1-1; D ambiguous. Trimming left V 2 bases short and J 3 bases short, with 16 bases between. Germline lookup yields CDR1 GTSNPN and CDR2 SVGIG (reference sequence). The CDR3 consists of 15 residues.